Presented here are 13 T cell receptor beta chains from one specimen sequenced in a study of blood T cell repertoires in COVID-19. TCRdb keeps only in-frame clones here, not all; method: immunoSEQ multiplex PCR. There are under 350,000 clones in the sample; 80% to 90% occur only once, and approximately 9% lies in the top ten. The sample comprised peripheral blood. The source is a woman aged 45-59 years who had recovered from COVID-19.

The genes are TRBV27 and TRBJ2-7; D ambiguous. CDR1 MNHEY and CDR2 SMNVEV come from the germline V gene (reference sequence). V was clipped by 5 bases and J by 0 bases, with 11 bases between them. There are 14 residues in the CDR3. CDR3 coding DNA: TGTGCCAGCAGTCTTACAGAGAGCTCCTACGAGCAGTACTTC. Amino acids: CASSLTESSYEQYF.

The chain recombines TRBV19 with TRBJ1-6, with 8 bases that match TRBD1. Germline values: CDR1 LNHDA, CDR2 SQIVND (reference sequence). V was clipped by 10 bases and J by 10 bases; unmatched bases: 15. CDR3 length equals 15 residues. The CDR3 loop reads CATRTRQGFRSPLHF. The CDR3 DNA follows: TGTGCCACCCGAACCCGACAGGGGTTCCGGTCACCCCTCCACTTT.

The rearrangement uses TRBV24-1 and TRBJ1-6; the D gene is possibly TRBD1 (5 bases). The V end was cut by 5 bases, the J end by 9 bases, with 22 bases between. The CDR3 spans 17 residues. Germline V CDR1 and CDR2: KGHDR, SFDVKD. As DNA, the CDR3 is TGTGCCACCAGTGGTCTAGGGAAAGGGGCAAAGAGTTCACCCCTCCACTTT. Protein: CATSGLGKGAKSSPLHF.

The gene calls are TRBV18 and TRBJ2-1; D may be TRBD2 (5 bases). Trimming took off 2 bases at V and 6 bases at J, with 11 bases between the two ends. There are 14 residues in the CDR3. In germline, CDR1 is KGHSH, CDR2 LQKENI. CDR3 sequence reads: CASSPNEGFNEQFF. In DNA, the CDR3 is TGTGCCAGCTCACCAAATGAGGGCTTCAATGAGCAGTTCTTC.

The chain carries TRBV6-5 and TRBJ2-5, with D unresolved. The CDR3 has 13 residues. Germline CDR1 MNHEY, CDR2 SVGAGI. V was clipped by 8 bases and J by 2 bases, with 12 bases between them. The chain's CDR3 is CASEVPGQETQYF. In DNA, the CDR3 is TGTGCCAGCGAGGTCCCTGGGCAAGAGACCCAGTACTTC.

The chain joins TRBV4-3 to TRBJ2-2; 8 bases fit TRBD2. This CDR3 comprises 18 residues. CDR1 and CDR2 from the germline V gene are LGHNA and YSLEER. V was clipped by 0 bases and J by 3 bases; unmatched bases: 9. Here the CDR3 DNA reads TGCGCCAGCAGCCAAGAGTTCGGGGGGGTGCTGGACACCGGGGAGCTGTTTTTT. Protein sequence: CASSQEFGGVLDTGELFF.

This clone was recorded a few times. This chain uses TRBV18 with TRBJ2-1, with D possibly TRBD2 on 5 matching bases. V shed 3 bases and J shed 3 bases, with 15 bases lying between them. The CDR3 has 16 amino acids. Germline V lookup: CDR1 KGHSH, CDR2 LQKENI. The CDR3 bases are TGTGCCAGCTCACCTCGGAACGCGGGCGGCTACAATGAGCAGTTCTTC. Protein product: CASSPRNAGGYNEQFF.

The rearrangement uses TRBV5-1 and TRBJ2-1; D is perhaps TRBD1 (6 bases). CDR1 and CDR2 (germline): SGHRS, YFSETQ. This CDR3 has 13 residues. Deletions cut 0 bases from V and 9 bases from J, with 10 bases between. The CDR3 DNA reads TGCGCCAGCAGCTTGGGAACAGGGTTTGAGCAGTTCTTC. It specifies CASSLGTGFEQFF.

The genes are TRBV3-1 (or the pseudogene TRBV3-2) and TRBJ2-1; weak D call: TRBD2 (5 bases). V shed 4 bases and J shed 7 bases, with 17 bases lying between them. Germline CDR1 reads LGHDT; CDR2 reads YNNKEL (reference sequence). The CDR3 extends over 15 amino acids. The CDR3 here is CASSPTRIGGNEQFF. DNA of the CDR3: TGTGCCAGCAGCCCAACTAGGATAGGAGGTAATGAGCAGTTCTTC.

This clone was detected once. The chain employs TRBV6-2 or TRBV6-3 and TRBJ2-1, with 11 positions matching TRBD2. This CDR3 region has 19 residues. Per germline, CDR1 MNHEY and CDR2 SVGEGT. Trimming at V came to 5 bases and at J to 8 bases, leaving 20 bases not matched to a gene. The CDR3 protein is CASSHPLAGVSILRDEQFF. CDR3 nucleotide sequence: TGTGCCAGCAGTCATCCACTAGCGGGAGTTAGTATCTTAAGGGATGAGCAGTTCTTC.

The V call is TRBV7-2, the J call TRBJ1-2, with 8 bases fitting TRBD1. V was pared by 5 bases and J by 7 bases, with 9 bases of the junction left unmatched. CDR1 SGHTA and CDR2 FQGNSA come from the germline V gene. This CDR3 has 14 residues. The CDR3 DNA reads TGTGCCAGCAGCCTAGACAGGGGCGAGAGTGGCTACACCTTC. As protein: CASSLDRGESGYTF.

This chain joins TRBV5-1 and TRBJ2-1; D not resolved. CDR1 and CDR2 from the germline V gene are SGHRS and YFSETQ. The V end was cut by 3 bases, the J end by 8 bases, with 15 bases between. The CDR3 has 14 amino acids. The CDR3 spells CASSSGLRTDEQFF. DNA of the CDR3: TGCGCCAGCAGCTCGGGTTTGAGAACCGATGAGCAGTTCTTC.

The chain is built from TRBV5-1 and TRBJ1-2, with D possibly TRBD1 on 5 matching bases. With 0 bases removed from V and 6 bases from J, the gap between germline ends came to 15 bases. Germline values: CDR1 SGHRS, CDR2 YFSETQ. The CDR3 runs to 15 residues. CDR3: CASSLEMGQLDGYTF. CDR3 bases: TGCGCCAGCAGCTTGGAGATGGGGCAACTGGATGGCTACACCTTC.